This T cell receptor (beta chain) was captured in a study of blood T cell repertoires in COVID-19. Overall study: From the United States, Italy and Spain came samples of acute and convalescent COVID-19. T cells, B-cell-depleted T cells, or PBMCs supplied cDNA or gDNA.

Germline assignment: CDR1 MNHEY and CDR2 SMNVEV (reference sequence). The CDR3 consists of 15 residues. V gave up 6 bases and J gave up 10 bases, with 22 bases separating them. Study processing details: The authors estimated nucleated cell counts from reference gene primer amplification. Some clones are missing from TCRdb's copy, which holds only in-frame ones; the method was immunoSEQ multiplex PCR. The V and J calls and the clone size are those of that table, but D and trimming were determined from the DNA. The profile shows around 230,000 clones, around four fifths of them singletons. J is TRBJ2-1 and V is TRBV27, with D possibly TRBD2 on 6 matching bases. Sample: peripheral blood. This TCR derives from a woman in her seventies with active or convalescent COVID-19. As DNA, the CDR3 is TGTGCCAGCAGCCCTCTCGGGACTGGCGGTTGGGAGCAGTTCTTC. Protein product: CASSPLGTGGWEQFF.